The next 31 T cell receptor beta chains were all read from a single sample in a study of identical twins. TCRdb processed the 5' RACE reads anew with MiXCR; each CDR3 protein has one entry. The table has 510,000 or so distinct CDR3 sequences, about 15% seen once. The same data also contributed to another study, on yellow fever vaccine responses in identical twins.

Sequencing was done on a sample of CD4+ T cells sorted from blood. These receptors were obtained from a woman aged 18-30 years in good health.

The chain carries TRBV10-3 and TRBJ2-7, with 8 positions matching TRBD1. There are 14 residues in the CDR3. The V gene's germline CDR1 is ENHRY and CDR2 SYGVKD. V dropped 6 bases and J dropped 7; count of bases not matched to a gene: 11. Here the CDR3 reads CAISPDRDGREQYV. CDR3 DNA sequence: TGTGCCATCAGCCCGGACAGGGACGGTCGGGAGCAGTACGTC.

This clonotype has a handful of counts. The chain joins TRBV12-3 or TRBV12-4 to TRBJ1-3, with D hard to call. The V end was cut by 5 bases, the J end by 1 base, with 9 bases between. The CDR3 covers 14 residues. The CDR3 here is CASSPIFSGNTIYF. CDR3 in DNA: TGTGCCAGCAGTCCCATTTTTTCTGGAAACACCATATATTTT.

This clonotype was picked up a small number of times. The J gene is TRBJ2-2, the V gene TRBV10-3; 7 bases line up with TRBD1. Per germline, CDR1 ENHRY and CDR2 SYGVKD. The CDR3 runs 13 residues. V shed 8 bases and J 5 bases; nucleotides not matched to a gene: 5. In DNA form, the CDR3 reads TGTGCCATCTCTCCGACAGGGACCGGGGAGCTGTTTTTT. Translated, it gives CAISPTGTGELFF.

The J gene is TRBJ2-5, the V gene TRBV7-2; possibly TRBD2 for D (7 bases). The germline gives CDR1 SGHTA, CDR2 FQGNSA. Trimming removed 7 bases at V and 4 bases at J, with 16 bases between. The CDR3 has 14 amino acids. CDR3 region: CASTDGGGRETQYF. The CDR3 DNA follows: TGTGCCAGCACTGATGGGGGGGGGCGAGAGACCCAGTACTTC.

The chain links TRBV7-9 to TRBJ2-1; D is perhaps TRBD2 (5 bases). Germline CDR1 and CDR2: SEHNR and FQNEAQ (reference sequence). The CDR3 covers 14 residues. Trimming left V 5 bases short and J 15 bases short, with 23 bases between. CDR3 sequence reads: CASSLERAAALPFF. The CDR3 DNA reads TGTGCCAGCAGCCTGGAGAGGGCGGCGGCCCTTCCGTTCTTC.

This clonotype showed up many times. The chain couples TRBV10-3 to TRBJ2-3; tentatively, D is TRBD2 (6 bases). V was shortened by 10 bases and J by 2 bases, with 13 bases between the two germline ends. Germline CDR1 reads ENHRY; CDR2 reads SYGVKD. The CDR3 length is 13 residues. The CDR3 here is CATPRGNTDTQYF. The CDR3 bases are TGTGCCACCCCACGGGGGAACACAGATACGCAGTATTTT.

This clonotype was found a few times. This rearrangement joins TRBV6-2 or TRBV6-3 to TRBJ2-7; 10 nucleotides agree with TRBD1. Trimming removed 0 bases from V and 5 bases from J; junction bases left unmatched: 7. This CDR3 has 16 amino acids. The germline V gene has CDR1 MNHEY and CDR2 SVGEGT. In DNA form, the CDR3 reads TGTGCCAGCAGTTACTCACGCCCCGGGACAGGGGACGAGCAGTACGTC. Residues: CASSYSRPGTGDEQYV.

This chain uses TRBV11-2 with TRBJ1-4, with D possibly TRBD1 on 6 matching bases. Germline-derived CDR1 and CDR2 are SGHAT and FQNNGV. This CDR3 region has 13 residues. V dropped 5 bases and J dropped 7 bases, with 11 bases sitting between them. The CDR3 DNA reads TGTGCCAGCAGCCCACAGGGAATTGAAAAACTGTTTTTT. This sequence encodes CASSPQGIEKLFF.

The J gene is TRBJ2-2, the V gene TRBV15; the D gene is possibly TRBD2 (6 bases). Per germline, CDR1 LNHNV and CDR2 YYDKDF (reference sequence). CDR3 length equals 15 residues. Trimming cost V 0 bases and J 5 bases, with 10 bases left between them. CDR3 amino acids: CATSRDRGTTGELFF. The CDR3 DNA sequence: TGTGCCACCAGCAGAGATCGCGGGACTACCGGGGAGCTGTTTTTT.

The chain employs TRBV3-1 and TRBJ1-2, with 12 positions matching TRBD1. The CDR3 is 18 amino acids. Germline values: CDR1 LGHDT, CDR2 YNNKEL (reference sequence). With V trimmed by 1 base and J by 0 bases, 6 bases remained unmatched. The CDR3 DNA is TGTGCCAGCAGCCAAGTTTTGGGACAGGGGGCCTCTAACTATGGCTACACCTTC. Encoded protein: CASSQVLGQGASNYGYTF.

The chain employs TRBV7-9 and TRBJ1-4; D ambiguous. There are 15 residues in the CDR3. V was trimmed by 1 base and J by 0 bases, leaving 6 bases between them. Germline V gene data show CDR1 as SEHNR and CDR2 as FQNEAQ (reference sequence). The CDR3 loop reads CASSLDGTTNEKLFF. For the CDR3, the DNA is TGTGCCAGCAGCTTAGACGGCACAACTAATGAAAAACTGTTTTTT.

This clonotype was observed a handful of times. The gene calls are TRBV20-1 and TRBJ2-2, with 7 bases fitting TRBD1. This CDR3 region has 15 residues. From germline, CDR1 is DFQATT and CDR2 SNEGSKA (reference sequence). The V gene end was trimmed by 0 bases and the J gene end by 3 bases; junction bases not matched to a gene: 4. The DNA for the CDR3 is TGCAGTGCTAGAGACAGGGGGTGGGACACCGGGGAGCTGTTTTTT. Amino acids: CSARDRGWDTGELFF.

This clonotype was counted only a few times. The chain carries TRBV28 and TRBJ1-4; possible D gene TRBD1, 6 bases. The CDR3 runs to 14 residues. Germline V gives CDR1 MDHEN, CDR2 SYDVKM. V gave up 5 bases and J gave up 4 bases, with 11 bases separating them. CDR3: CASSSTGINEKLFF. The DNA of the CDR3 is TGTGCCAGCAGTAGTACAGGGATTAATGAAAAACTGTTTTTT.

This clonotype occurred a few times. The CDR3 sequence is CSVEGLGETIYF. The CDR3 DNA follows: TGCAGCGTTGAGGGCCTCGGCGAGACCATATATTTT. The chain couples TRBV29-1 to TRBJ1-3, with D hard to call. Germline values: CDR1 SQVTM, CDR2 ANQGSEA. This CDR3 comprises 12 residues. V lost 3 bases and J 10 bases, leaving 13 bases between the germline ends.

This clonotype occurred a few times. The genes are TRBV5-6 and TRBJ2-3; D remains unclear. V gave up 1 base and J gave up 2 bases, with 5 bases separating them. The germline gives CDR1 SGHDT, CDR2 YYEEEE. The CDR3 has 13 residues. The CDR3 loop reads CASSLPVTDTQYF. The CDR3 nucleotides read TGTGCCAGCAGCTTGCCGGTCACAGATACGCAGTATTTT.

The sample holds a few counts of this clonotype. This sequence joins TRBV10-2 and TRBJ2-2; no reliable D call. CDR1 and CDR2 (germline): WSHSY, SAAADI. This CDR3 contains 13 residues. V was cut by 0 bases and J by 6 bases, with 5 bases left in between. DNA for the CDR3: TGCGCCAGCAGTGAGTCTGGGCCCGGGGAGCTGTTTTTT. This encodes CASSESGPGELFF.

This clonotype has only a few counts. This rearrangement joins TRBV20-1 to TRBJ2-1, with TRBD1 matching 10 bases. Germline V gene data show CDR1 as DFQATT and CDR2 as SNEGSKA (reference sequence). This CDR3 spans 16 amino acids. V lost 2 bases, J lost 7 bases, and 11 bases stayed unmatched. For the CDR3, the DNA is TGCAGTGCTAGACGTAATTCGGACAGGGGGAGGAATGAGCAGTTCTTC. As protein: CSARRNSDRGRNEQFF.

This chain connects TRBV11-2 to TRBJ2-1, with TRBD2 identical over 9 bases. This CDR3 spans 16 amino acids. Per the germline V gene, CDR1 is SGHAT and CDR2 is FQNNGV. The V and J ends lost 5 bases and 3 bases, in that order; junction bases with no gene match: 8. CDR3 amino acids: CASSPRVAGDYNEQFF. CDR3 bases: TGTGCCAGCAGCCCCCGGGTAGCGGGGGACTACAATGAGCAGTTCTTC.

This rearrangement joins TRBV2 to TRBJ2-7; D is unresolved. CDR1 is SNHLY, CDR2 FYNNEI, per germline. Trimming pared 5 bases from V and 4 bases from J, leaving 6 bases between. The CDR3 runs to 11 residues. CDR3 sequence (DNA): TGTGCCAGCAGTCATCAATACGAGCAGTACTTC. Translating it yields CASSHQYEQYF.

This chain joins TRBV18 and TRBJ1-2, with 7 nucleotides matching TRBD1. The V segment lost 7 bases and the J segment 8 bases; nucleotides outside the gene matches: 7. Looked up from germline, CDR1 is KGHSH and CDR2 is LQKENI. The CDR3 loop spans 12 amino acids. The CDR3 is CASFRTGGGYTF. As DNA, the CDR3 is TGTGCCAGCTTCAGGACAGGAGGAGGCTACACCTTC. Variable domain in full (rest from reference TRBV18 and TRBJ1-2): NAGVMQNPRHLVRRRGQEARLRCSPMKGHSHVYWYRQLPEEGLKFMVYLQKENIIDESGMPKERFSAEFPKEGPSILRIQQVVRGDSAAYFCASFRTGGGYTFGSGTRLTVV.

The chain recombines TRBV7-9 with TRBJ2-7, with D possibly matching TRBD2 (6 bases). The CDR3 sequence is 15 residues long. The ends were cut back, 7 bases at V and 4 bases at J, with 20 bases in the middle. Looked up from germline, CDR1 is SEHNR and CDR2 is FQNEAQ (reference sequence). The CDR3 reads CASTSRVGGPYEQYF. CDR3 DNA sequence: TGTGCCAGCACCAGTCGGGTAGGAGGGCCTTACGAGCAGTACTTC.

The CDR3 sequence: CASSLAGQGANEQYV. In DNA, the CDR3 is TGCGCCAGCAGCTTGGCCGGACAGGGTGCCAACGAGCAGTACGTC. The chain uses TRBV5-1 and TRBJ2-7; 8 nucleotides line up with TRBD1. CDR3 length: 15 amino acids. Germline V CDR1 and CDR2: SGHRS, YFSETQ. Trimming took 0 bases from V and 5 from J; bases not matched to a gene: 7.

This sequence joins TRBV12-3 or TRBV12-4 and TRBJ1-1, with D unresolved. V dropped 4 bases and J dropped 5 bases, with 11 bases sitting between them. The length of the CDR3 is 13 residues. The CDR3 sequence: CASSSGLRTEAFF. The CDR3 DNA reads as TGTGCCAGCAGTTCCGGGTTGCGAACTGAAGCTTTCTTT.

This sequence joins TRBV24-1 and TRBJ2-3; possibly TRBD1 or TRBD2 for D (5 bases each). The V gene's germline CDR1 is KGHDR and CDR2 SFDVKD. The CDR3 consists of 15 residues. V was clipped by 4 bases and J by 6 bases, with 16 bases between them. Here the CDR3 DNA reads TGTGCCACCAGTGACTCCGGGACCACTTGGGATACGCAGTATTTT. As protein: CATSDSGTTWDTQYF.

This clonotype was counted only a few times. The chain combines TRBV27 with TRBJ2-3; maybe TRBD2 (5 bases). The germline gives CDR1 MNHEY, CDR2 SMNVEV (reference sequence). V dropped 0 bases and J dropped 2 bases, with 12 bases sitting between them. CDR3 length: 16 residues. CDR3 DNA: TGTGCCAGCAGTTTATCGACGCTAGCTGTCACAGATACGCAGTATTTT. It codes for CASSLSTLAVTDTQYF.

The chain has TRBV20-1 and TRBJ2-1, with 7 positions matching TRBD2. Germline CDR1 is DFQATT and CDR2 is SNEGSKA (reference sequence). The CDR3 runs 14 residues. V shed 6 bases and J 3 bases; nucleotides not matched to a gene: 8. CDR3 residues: CSATRDYNYNEQFF. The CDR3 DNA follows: TGCAGTGCGACCCGGGACTACAACTACAATGAGCAGTTCTTC.

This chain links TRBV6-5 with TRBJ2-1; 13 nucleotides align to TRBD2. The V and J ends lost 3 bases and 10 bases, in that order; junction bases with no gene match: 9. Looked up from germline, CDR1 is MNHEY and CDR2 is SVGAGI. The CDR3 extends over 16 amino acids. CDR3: CASSYLTSGGAEEQFF. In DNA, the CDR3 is TGTGCCAGCAGTTATCTAACTAGCGGGGGGGCCGAGGAGCAGTTCTTC.

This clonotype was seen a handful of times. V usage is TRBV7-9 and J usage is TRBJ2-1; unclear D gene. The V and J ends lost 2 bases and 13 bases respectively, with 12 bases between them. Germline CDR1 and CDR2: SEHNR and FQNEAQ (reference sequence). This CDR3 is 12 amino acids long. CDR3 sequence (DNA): TGTGCCAGCAGCTTAAACCGGGTAACACAGTTCTTC. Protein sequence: CASSLNRVTQFF.

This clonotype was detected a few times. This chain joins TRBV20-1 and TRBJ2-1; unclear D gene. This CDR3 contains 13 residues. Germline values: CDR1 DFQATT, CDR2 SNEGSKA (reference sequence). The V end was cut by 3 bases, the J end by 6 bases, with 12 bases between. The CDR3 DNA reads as TGCAGTGCTAGGCAACCTCTTATCAATGAGCAGTTCTTC. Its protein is CSARQPLINEQFF.

The DNA of the CDR3 is TGCGCCAGCAGCTCCCAGACAAACACTGAAGCTTTCTTT. It is translated as CASSSQTNTEAFF. The genes are TRBV5-1 and TRBJ1-1; D is unclear. V lost 3 bases and J 2 bases, leaving 8 bases between the germline ends. Germline assignment: CDR1 SGHRS and CDR2 YFSETQ. The CDR3 contains 13 residues.

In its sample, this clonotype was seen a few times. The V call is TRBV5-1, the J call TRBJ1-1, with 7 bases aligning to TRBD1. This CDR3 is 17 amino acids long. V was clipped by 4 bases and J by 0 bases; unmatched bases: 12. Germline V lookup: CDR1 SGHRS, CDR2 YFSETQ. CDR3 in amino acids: CASSPARTGLMNTEAFF. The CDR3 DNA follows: TGCGCCAGCAGCCCGGCCCGGACAGGACTCATGAACACTGAAGCTTTCTTT.